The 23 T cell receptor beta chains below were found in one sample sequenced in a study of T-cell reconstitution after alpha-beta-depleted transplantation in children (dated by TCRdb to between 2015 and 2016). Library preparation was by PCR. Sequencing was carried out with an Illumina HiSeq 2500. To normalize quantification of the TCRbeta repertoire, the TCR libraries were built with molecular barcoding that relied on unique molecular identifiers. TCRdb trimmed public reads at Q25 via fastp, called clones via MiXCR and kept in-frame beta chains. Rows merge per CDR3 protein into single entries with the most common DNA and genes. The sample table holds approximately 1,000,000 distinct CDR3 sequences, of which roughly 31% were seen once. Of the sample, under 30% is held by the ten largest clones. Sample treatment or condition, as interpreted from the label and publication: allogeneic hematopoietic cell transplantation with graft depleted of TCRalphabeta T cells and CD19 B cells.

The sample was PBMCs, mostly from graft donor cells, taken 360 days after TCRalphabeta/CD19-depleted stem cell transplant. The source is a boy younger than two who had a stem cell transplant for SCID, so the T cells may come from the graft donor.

CDR3 bases: TGCAGCGTTGTTGGTAGCGGGGGGCCAAAGACCCAGTACTTC. Protein sequence: CSVVGSGGPKTQYF. V usage is TRBV29-1 and J usage is TRBJ2-5; 10 nucleotides agree with TRBD2. The CDR3 sequence is 14 residues long. Germline lookup yields CDR1 SQVTM and CDR2 ANQGSEA. V dropped 4 bases and J dropped 6; count of bases not matched to a gene: 8.

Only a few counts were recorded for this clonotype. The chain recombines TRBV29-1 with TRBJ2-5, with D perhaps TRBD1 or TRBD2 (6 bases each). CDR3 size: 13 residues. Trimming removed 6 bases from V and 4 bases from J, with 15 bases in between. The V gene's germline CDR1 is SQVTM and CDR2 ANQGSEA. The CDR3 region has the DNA TGCAGCGTCGCTCGGGGGCGAGGAGAGACCCAGTACTTC. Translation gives CSVARGRGETQYF. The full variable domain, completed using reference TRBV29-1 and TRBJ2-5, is SAVISQKPSRDICQRGTSLTIQCQVDSQVTMMFWYRQQPGQSLTLIATANQGSEATYESGFVIDKFPISRPNLTFSTLTVSNMSPEDSSIYLCSVARGRGETQYFGPGTRLLVL.

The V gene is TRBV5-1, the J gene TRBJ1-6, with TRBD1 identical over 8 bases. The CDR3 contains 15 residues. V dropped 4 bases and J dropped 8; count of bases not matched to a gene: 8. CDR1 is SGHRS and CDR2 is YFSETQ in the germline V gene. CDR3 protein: CASSVRQGRDSPLHF. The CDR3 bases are TGCGCCAGCAGCGTTCGACAGGGGAGGGATTCACCCCTCCACTTT.

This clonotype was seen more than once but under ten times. The CDR3 DNA follows: TGTGCCATCAGGAATACGGCGGAGACCCAGTACTTC. This sequence encodes CAIRNTAETQYF. This chain connects TRBV10-3 to TRBJ2-5; unclear D gene. The germline V gene encodes CDR1 ENHRY and CDR2 SYGVKD. Trimming removed 6 bases at V and 5 bases at J, with 10 bases between. This CDR3 has 12 residues.

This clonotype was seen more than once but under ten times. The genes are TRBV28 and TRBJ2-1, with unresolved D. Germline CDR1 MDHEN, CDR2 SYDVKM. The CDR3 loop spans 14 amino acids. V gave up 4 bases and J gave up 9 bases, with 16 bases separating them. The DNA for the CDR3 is TGTGCCAGCAGTTCCTACTCCGGAGCGAGTGAGCAGTTCTTC. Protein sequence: CASSSYSGASEQFF.

CDR3 in amino acids: CASSYWPIETQYF. CDR3 sequence (DNA): TGTGCCAGCAGTTATTGGCCGATCGAGACCCAGTACTTC. The J gene is TRBJ2-5, the V gene TRBV6-2 or TRBV6-3; D gene uncertain. CDR1 is MNHEY, CDR2 SVGEGT, per germline. Trimming removed 3 bases from V and 5 bases from J, with 10 bases in between. This CDR3 is 13 amino acids long.

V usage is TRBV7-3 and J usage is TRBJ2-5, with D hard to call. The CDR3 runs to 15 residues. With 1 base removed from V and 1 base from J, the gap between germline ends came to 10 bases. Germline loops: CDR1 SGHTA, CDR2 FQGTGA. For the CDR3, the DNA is TGTGCCAGCAGCTTAATTGCCGGACCCCAAGAGACCCAGTACTTC. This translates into CASSLIAGPQETQYF.

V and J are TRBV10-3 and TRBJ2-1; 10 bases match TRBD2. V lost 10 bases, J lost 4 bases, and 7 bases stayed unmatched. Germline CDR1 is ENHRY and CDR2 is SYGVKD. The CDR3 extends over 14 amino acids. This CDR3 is CATARTSGYNEQFF. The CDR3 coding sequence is TGTGCCACCGCTCGGACTAGCGGTTACAATGAGCAGTTCTTC.

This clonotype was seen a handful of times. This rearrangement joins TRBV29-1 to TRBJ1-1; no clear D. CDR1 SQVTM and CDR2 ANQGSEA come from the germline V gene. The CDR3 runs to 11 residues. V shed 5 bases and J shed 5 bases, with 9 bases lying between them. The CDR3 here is CSVLDVTEAFF. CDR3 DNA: TGCAGCGTTCTAGACGTGACTGAAGCTTTCTTT.

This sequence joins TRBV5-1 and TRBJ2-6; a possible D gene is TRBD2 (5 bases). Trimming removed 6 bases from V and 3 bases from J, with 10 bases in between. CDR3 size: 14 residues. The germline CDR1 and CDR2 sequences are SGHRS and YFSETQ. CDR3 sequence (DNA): TGCGCCAGCAATGAGGGCTATGGGGCCAACGTCCTGACTTTC. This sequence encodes CASNEGYGANVLTF. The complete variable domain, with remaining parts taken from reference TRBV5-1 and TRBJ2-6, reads KAGVTQTPRYLIKTRGQQVTLSCSPISGHRSVSWYQQTPGQGLQFLFEYFSETQRNKGNFPGRFSGRQFSNSRSEMNVSTLELGDSALYLCASNEGYGANVLTFGAGSRLTVL.

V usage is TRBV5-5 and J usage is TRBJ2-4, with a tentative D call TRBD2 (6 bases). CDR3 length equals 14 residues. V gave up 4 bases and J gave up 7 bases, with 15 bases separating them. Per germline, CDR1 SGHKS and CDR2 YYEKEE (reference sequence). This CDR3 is CASSPPGLSNIQYF. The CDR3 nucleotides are TGTGCCAGCAGCCCACCGGGACTGTCGAACATTCAGTACTTC.

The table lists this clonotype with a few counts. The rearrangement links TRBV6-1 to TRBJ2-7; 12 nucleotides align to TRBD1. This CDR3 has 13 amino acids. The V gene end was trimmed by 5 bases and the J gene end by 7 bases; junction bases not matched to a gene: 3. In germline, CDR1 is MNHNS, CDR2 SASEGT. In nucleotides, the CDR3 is TGTGCCAGCAGTAGGGACAGGGGGCGTGAGCAGTACTTC. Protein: CASSRDRGREQYF.

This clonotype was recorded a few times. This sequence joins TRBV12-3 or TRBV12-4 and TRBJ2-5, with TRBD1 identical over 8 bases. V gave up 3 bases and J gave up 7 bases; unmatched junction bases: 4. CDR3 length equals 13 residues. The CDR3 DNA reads TGTGCCAGCAGTTTCGGACAGGGCGGGACCCAGTACTTC. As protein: CASSFGQGGTQYF.

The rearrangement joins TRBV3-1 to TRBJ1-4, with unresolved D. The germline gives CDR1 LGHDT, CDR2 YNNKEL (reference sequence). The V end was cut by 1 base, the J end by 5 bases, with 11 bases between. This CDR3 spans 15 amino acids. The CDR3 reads CASSQGVRVNEKLFF. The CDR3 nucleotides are TGTGCCAGCAGCCAAGGGGTGAGGGTGAATGAAAAACTGTTTTTT.

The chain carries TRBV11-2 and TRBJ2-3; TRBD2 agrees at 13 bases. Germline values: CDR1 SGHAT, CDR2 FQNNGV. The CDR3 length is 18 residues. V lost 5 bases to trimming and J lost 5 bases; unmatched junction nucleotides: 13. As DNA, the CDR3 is TGTGCCAGCAGCCCCCGGGTACTAGCGGGGGGGCCTCAAGATACGCAGTATTTT. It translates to CASSPRVLAGGPQDTQYF.

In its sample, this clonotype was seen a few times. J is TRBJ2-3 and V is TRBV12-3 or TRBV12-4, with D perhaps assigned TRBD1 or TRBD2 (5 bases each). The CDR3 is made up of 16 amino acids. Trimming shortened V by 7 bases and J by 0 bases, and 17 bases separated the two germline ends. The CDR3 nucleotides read TGTGCCAGCACCCGGGATGGGACGACTAGCACAGATACGCAGTATTTT. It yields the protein CASTRDGTTSTDTQYF.

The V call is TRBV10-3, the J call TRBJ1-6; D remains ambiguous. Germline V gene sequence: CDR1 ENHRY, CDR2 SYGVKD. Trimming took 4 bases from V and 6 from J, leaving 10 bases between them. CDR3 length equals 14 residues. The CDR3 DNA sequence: TGTGCCATCAGTGTTGGCCTGTTTAATTCACCCCTCCACTTT. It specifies CAISVGLFNSPLHF.

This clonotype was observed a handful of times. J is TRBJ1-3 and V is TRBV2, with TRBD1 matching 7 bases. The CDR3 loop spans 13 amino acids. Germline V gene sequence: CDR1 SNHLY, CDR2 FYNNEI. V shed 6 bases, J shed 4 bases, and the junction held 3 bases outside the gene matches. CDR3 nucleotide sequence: TGTGCCAGCAGAAGGGACAGAGGAAACACCATATATTTT. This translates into CASRRDRGNTIYF.

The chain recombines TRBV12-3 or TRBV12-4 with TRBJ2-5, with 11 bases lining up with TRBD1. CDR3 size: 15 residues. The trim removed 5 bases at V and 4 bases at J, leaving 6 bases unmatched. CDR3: CASSPRDRGGETQYF. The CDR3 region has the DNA TGTGCCAGCAGTCCCCGGGACAGGGGGGGAGAGACCCAGTACTTC.

The CDR3 bases are TGTGCCAGCAGCCTAAGGGACGCCGGGGAGCTGTTTTTT. Encoded protein: CASSLRDAGELFF. The chain combines TRBV9 with TRBJ2-2; possibly TRBD1 or TRBD2 for D (5 bases each). Germline V lookup: CDR1 SGDLS, CDR2 YYNGEE. This CDR3 spans 13 amino acids. V lost 4 bases, J lost 6 bases, and 10 bases lay in between.

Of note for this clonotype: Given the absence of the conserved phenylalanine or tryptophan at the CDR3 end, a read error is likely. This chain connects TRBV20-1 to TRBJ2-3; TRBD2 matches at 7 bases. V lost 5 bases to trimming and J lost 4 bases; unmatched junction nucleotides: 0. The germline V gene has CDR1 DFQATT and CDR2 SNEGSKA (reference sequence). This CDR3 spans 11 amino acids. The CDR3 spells CSAGRADTQYY. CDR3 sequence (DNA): TGCAGTGCTGGGAGGGCAGATACGCAGTATTAT.

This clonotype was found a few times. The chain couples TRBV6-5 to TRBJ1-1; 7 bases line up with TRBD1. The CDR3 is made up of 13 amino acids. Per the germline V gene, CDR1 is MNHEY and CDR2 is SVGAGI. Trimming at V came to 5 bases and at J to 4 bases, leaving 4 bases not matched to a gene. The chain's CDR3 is CASSTWTGTEAFF. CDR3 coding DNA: TGTGCCAGCAGTACCTGGACAGGCACTGAAGCTTTCTTT.

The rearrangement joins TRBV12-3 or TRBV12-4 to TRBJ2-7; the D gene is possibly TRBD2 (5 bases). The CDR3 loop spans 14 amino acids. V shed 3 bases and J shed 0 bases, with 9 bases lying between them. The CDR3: CASSFYGGSYEQYF. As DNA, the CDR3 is TGTGCCAGCAGTTTCTACGGAGGCTCCTACGAGCAGTACTTC.